The 32 T cell receptor beta chains presented below share a single source sample, sequenced in a study of CD8+ T cells in alopecia areata. The treatment: oral pan-JAK inhibitor, 5-10 mg twice daily. Once RNA had been extracted, it was reverse transcribed into cDNA to act as the sequencing template. Method: immunoSEQ multiplex PCR; TCRdb's copy keeps in-frame clones and lacks some. The profile shows some 42,000 clones, about nine tenths of them singletons. The sample here was CD8+ T cells sorted from blood, taken at week 24, from a patient treated with tofacitinib. Receptor source: a human donor with alopecia areata.

The chain is built from TRBV25-1 and TRBJ2-5, with D unclear. The germline CDR1 and CDR2 sequences are MGHDK and SYGVNS. Trimming cost V 2 bases and J 1 base, with 8 bases left between them. The CDR3 has 14 amino acids. CDR3 loop: CASSEGHFQETQYF. The CDR3 DNA sequence: TGTGCCAGCAGTGAAGGGCACTTCCAAGAGACCCAGTACTTC.

The chain is built from TRBV7-3 and TRBJ2-3; D is unresolved. V was clipped by 2 bases and J by 2 bases, with 8 bases between them. Per the germline V gene, CDR1 is SGHTA and CDR2 is FQGTGA. The CDR3 totals 14 residues. The CDR3, as DNA: TGTGCCAGCAGCTTATCAGTATCCACAGATACGCAGTATTTT. Translated, it gives CASSLSVSTDTQYF.

This clone was detected a few times. The chain joins TRBV6-1 to TRBJ2-3, with D perhaps being TRBD1 or TRBD2 (6 bases each). Germline V gene data show CDR1 as MNHNS and CDR2 as SASEGT. V dropped 1 base and J dropped 11 bases, with 22 bases sitting between them. This CDR3 has 16 residues. In DNA, the CDR3 is TGTGCCAGCAGTGAAGGGACAGAATTCCTCGGGGGTGGGCAGTATTTT. Protein sequence: CASSEGTEFLGGGQYF.

The CDR3 loop is CASSLTGGLETQYF. For the CDR3, the DNA is TGTGCCAGCAGTTTAACGGGGGGGCTGGAGACCCAGTACTTC. The chain has TRBV27 and TRBJ2-5; 8 bases fit TRBD2. CDR1 MNHEY and CDR2 SMNVEV come from the germline V gene (reference sequence). Unmatched junction bases numbered 4, after V lost 2 bases and J lost 5 bases. The CDR3 extends over 14 amino acids.

V usage is TRBV29-1 and J usage is TRBJ2-3; 7 nucleotides agree with TRBD2. The CDR3 is 15 residues long. Germline assignment: CDR1 SQVTM and CDR2 ANQGSEA. V lost 5 bases and J lost 6; bases outside the gene matches: 14. CDR3 amino acids: CSVPGTTARADTQYF. CDR3 DNA sequence: TGCAGCGTTCCAGGGACTACCGCCCGGGCGGATACGCAGTATTTT.

The rearrangement uses TRBV19 and TRBJ1-1; D ambiguous. The length of the CDR3 is 14 residues. The germline V gene encodes CDR1 LNHDA and CDR2 SQIVND (reference sequence). Trimming left V 3 bases short and J 3 bases short, with 11 bases between. The CDR3 DNA reads as TGTGCCAGTAGTATGAGTAATGTGGACACTGAAGCTTTCTTT. It specifies CASSMSNVDTEAFF.

This chain connects TRBV6-5 to TRBJ2-7; D not certain. CDR1 is MNHEY, CDR2 SVGAGI, per germline. The CDR3 totals 12 residues. Trimming removed 5 bases at V and 3 bases at J, with 8 bases between. DNA for the CDR3: TGTGCCAGCAGTGGTTCGGGCTACGAGCAGTACTTC. It codes for CASSGSGYEQYF.

The V call is TRBV7-9, the J call TRBJ2-5; either TRBD1 or TRBD2 may supply D (6 bases each). The CDR3 has 13 residues. V dropped 4 bases and J dropped 5 bases, with 11 bases sitting between them. From germline, CDR1 is SEHNR and CDR2 FQNEAQ (reference sequence). The CDR3 reads CASSSGGSETQYF. The CDR3 DNA sequence: TGTGCCAGCAGCTCCGGGGGCTCGGAGACCCAGTACTTC.

The gene calls are TRBV19 and TRBJ1-1; D unresolved. This CDR3 spans 14 amino acids. Trimming pared 7 bases from V and 4 bases from J, leaving 16 bases between. Per germline, CDR1 LNHDA and CDR2 SQIVND (reference sequence). For the CDR3, the DNA is TGTGCCAGTACCCTGGGTCCGGGAGGCACTGAAGCTTTCTTT. Amino acids: CASTLGPGGTEAFF. Supplemented by reference TRBV19 and TRBJ1-1, the full variable domain reads DGGITQSPKYLFRKEGQNVTLSCEQNLNHDAMYWYRQDPGQGLRLIYYSQIVNDFQKGDIAEGYSVSREKKESFPLTVTSAQKNPTAFYLCASTLGPGGTEAFFGQGTRLTVV.

The V gene is TRBV4-1, the J gene TRBJ2-3; 8 nucleotides line up with TRBD2. This CDR3 comprises 16 residues. Germline lookup yields CDR1 MGHRA and CDR2 YSYEKL. J gave up 4 bases and V 0 bases, and 6 bases lay outside the gene matches. CDR3 DNA: TGCGCCAGCAGCCAAGATGCCCGGGGGGGGGCAGATACGCAGTATTTT. It encodes CASSQDARGGADTQYF.

V is TRBV7-2 and J is TRBJ2-3; the D is unclear. The germline V and J ends were trimmed by 0 bases and 1 base, with 5 bases remaining between them. Germline loops: CDR1 SGHTA, CDR2 FQGNSA. This CDR3 has 14 amino acids. CDR3 sequence reads: CASSLAVGTDTQYF. CDR3 bases: TGTGCCAGCAGCTTAGCGGTGGGCACAGATACGCAGTATTTT.

V is TRBV19 and J is TRBJ2-7; TRBD1 or TRBD2 may be the D gene (6 bases each). With 5 bases removed from V and 6 bases from J, the gap between germline ends came to 8 bases. Germline-derived CDR1 and CDR2 are LNHDA and SQIVND (reference sequence). The CDR3 has 11 amino acids. The CDR3 nucleotides read TGTGCCAGTAGTTGGGGGGCCGAGCAGTACTTC. This gives the protein CASSWGAEQYF. Full variable domain (outside the CDR3, taken from reference TRBV19 and TRBJ2-7): DGGITQSPKYLFRKEGQNVTLSCEQNLNHDAMYWYRQDPGQGLRLIYYSQIVNDFQKGDIAEGYSVSREKKESFPLTVTSAQKNPTAFYLCASSWGAEQYFGPGTRLTVT.

The CDR3 sequence: CASSEEASSTDTQYF. CDR3 nucleotides: TGTGCCAGCAGCGAAGAGGCCAGCAGCACAGATACGCAGTATTTT. The chain is built from TRBV7-8 and TRBJ2-3; D is ambiguous. V lost 5 bases and J 0 bases, leaving 12 bases between the germline ends. Germline CDR1 SGHVS, CDR2 FQNEAQ. The CDR3 spans 15 residues.

This chain joins TRBV6-5 and TRBJ2-1; no clear D gene. The germline V and J ends were trimmed by 1 base and 0 bases, with 4 bases remaining between them. The CDR3 is 14 residues long. Germline lookup yields CDR1 MNHEY and CDR2 SVGAGI. In DNA form, the CDR3 reads TGTGCCAGCAGTTACTTACCCTCCTACAATGAGCAGTTCTTC. Translation gives CASSYLPSYNEQFF.

A single count supports this clone. The J gene is TRBJ2-2, the V gene TRBV10-3; 8 nucleotides line up with TRBD2. Germline assignment: CDR1 ENHRY and CDR2 SYGVKD. The CDR3 sequence is 16 residues long. Losses at the gene ends were 3 bases for V and 2 bases for J; bases not matched to a gene: 5. In DNA form, the CDR3 reads TGTGCCATCAGTGACCCCGTAGCGGGAAACACCGGGGAGCTGTTTTTT. As protein: CAISDPVAGNTGELFF.

The chain links TRBV29-1 to TRBJ2-5; 8 positions agree with TRBD2. V shed 6 bases and J 1 base; nucleotides not matched to a gene: 7. Germline V CDR1 and CDR2: SQVTM, ANQGSEA. This CDR3 contains 14 residues. CDR3: CSVRSGDSQETQYF. CDR3 nucleotide sequence: TGCAGCGTGCGTAGCGGGGATTCCCAAGAGACCCAGTACTTC.

The chain carries TRBV27 and TRBJ2-1; D is possibly TRBD1 (6 bases). CDR3 size: 14 residues. The V end was cut by 3 bases, the J end by 3 bases, with 9 bases between. CDR1 is MNHEY and CDR2 is SMNVEV in the germline V gene (reference sequence). CDR3 sequence: CASSLNRDYNEQFF. CDR3 sequence (DNA): TGTGCCAGCAGTTTGAACAGGGACTACAATGAGCAGTTCTTC.

This clone came up once. The chain couples TRBV27 to TRBJ2-3, with TRBD2 identical over 7 bases. The CDR3 contains 16 residues. CDR1 is MNHEY and CDR2 is SMNVEV in the germline V gene (reference sequence). The junction had 12 bases not matched to a gene; V was cut back by 5 bases and J by 4 bases. The CDR3 loop is CASSQGEGGPADTQYF. CDR3 coding DNA: TGTGCCAGCAGTCAAGGGGAGGGTGGTCCAGCAGATACGCAGTATTTT.

The chain uses TRBV30 and TRBJ1-4, with D hard to call. Trimming shortened V by 1 base and J by 3 bases, and 6 bases separated the two germline ends. CDR1 GTSNPN and CDR2 SVGIG come from the germline V gene (reference sequence). CDR3 length: 13 amino acids. The CDR3 nucleotides are TGTGCCTGGAGTGACGGGGCTAATGAAAAACTGTTTTTT. It encodes CAWSDGANEKLFF.

V and J are TRBV11-1 and TRBJ2-1; TRBD1 aligns across 10 bases. CDR3 length equals 15 residues. V lost 1 base, J lost 6 bases, and 3 bases stayed unmatched. Germline V gene data show CDR1 as SGHAT and CDR2 as FQDESV (reference sequence). The chain's CDR3 is CASSLGDRGGNEQFF. The CDR3 coding sequence is TGTGCCAGCAGCTTAGGGGACAGGGGAGGCAATGAGCAGTTCTTC.

This clone was seen only once. V gene TRBV6-1 combines with J gene TRBJ2-1; D gene ambiguous. Germline V gene lookup returns CDR1 MNHNS and CDR2 SASEGT. This CDR3 region has 14 residues. V shed 0 bases and J shed 5 bases, with 8 bases lying between them. CDR3 DNA sequence: TGTGCCAGCAGTGAAGCTCGTCTCAACAATGAGCAGTTCTTC. As protein: CASSEARLNNEQFF.

This sequence joins TRBV13 and TRBJ2-3; the D gene is possibly TRBD1 (6 bases). Germline CDR1 and CDR2: PRHDT and FYEKMQ (reference sequence). The CDR3 covers 15 residues. V was cut by 5 bases and J by 0 bases, with 12 bases left in between. The CDR3 region has the DNA TGTGCCAGCAGCCCATCTCAGGGGAGCACAGATACGCAGTATTTT. It encodes CASSPSQGSTDTQYF. Variable domain in full (rest from reference TRBV13 and TRBJ2-3): AAGVIQSPRHLIKEKRETATLKCYPIPRHDTVYWYQQGPGQDPQFLISFYEKMQSDKGSIPDRFSAQQFSDYHSELNMSSLELGDSALYFCASSPSQGSTDTQYFGPGTRLTVL.

The chain is built from TRBV30 and TRBJ2-3; 9 bases align to TRBD2. The CDR3 length is 14 residues. J gave up 1 base and V 7 bases, and 6 bases lay outside the gene matches. Per the germline V gene, CDR1 is GTSNPN and CDR2 is SVGIG (reference sequence). In DNA, the CDR3 is TGTGCCTCGTCGGCTAGCGGGGGCACAGATACGCAGTATTTT. It translates to CASSASGGTDTQYF.

This chain joins TRBV12-5 and TRBJ2-5, with D uncertain. This CDR3 is 15 amino acids long. Germline-derived CDR1 and CDR2 are LGHNT and FRNRAP. Trimming removed 0 bases from V and 1 base from J, with 9 bases in between. The CDR3 bases are TGTGCTAGTGGTTTGGTACCCACACGCCAAGAGACCCAGTACTTC. This translates into CASGLVPTRQETQYF.

The gene calls are TRBV6-6 and TRBJ2-2; D unclear. The V end lost 6 bases, the J end lost 0 bases, and 11 bases lay between the germline ends. Germline V lookup: CDR1 MNHNY, CDR2 SVGAGI (reference sequence). This CDR3 has 15 amino acids. CDR3 residues: CASSGQESNTGELFF. CDR3 coding DNA: TGTGCCAGCAGCGGCCAGGAGTCGAACACCGGGGAGCTGTTTTTT.

The chain recombines TRBV28 with TRBJ2-7, with a weak D call TRBD1 (5 bases). CDR3 size: 12 residues. Looked up from germline, CDR1 is MDHEN and CDR2 is SYDVKM. Trimming took 6 bases from V and 6 from J, leaving 12 bases between them. The chain's CDR3 is CASRRTLFEQYF. CDR3 sequence (DNA): TGTGCCAGCAGACGGACACTATTCGAGCAGTACTTC. The entire variable domain, with the rest obtained from reference TRBV28 and TRBJ2-7, is as follows: DVKVTQSSRYLVKRTGEKVFLECVQDMDHENMFWYRQDPGLGLRLIYFSYDVKMKEKGDIPEGYSVSREKKERFSLILESASTNQTSMYLCASRRTLFEQYFGPGTRLTVT.

This chain links TRBV28 with TRBJ2-7, with 9 bases aligning to TRBD1. CDR3 length: 18 residues. Germline-derived CDR1 and CDR2 are MDHEN and SYDVKM. With V trimmed by 2 bases and J by 1 base, 12 bases remained unmatched. CDR3 nucleotide sequence: TGTGCCAGCAGTTTAGGACAGGGGATACCTGGGAGTTCCTACGAGCAGTACTTC. This encodes CASSLGQGIPGSSYEQYF.

This chain uses TRBV28 with TRBJ1-4; the D gene is possibly TRBD1 (6 bases). Germline V lookup: CDR1 MDHEN, CDR2 SYDVKM. This CDR3 has 14 residues. With 8 bases removed from V and 4 bases from J, the gap between germline ends came to 14 bases. CDR3 nucleotide sequence: TGTGCCAGCCATGGTACAGGGTTTAATGAAAAACTGTTTTTT. Translated, it gives CASHGTGFNEKLFF.

The CDR3, as DNA: TGTGCCAGCAGCTCCTGGGACGGCACGGGGGAGACCCAGTACTTC. Its translation: CASSSWDGTGETQYF. This rearrangement joins TRBV7-2 to TRBJ2-5; either TRBD1 or TRBD2 may fit D (5 bases each). The germline CDR1 and CDR2 sequences are SGHTA and FQGNSA. This CDR3 spans 15 amino acids. The V end lost 4 bases, the J end lost 5 bases, and 17 bases lay between the germline ends. Combining the CDR3 with reference TRBV7-2 and TRBJ2-5 gives the whole variable domain GAGVSQSPSNKVTEKGKDVELRCDPISGHTALYWYRQSLGQGLEFLIYFQGNSAPDKSGLPSDRFSAERTGGSVSTLTIQRTQQEDSAVYLCASSSWDGTGETQYFGPGTRLLVL.

This clone appeared a single time. J is TRBJ2-7 and V is TRBV7-9, with D possibly being TRBD1 or TRBD2 (5 bases each). This CDR3 spans 18 amino acids. Germline V gene sequence: CDR1 SEHNR, CDR2 FQNEAQ (reference sequence). V was shortened by 4 bases and J by 2 bases, with 24 bases between the two germline ends. DNA of the CDR3: TGTGCCAGCAGCTCTGTGTCTTTGTCTGAGGGGACCGCCTACGAGCAGTACTTC. This translates into CASSSVSLSEGTAYEQYF.

The chain couples TRBV15 to TRBJ2-5; TRBD1 is a possible D gene (5 bases). The CDR3 sequence is 15 residues long. V dropped 5 bases and J dropped 2 bases, with 15 bases sitting between them. Looked up from germline, CDR1 is LNHNV and CDR2 is YYDKDF (reference sequence). This CDR3 reads CATSQPSQGQETQYF. CDR3 nucleotides: TGTGCCACCAGCCAACCGAGCCAGGGACAAGAGACCCAGTACTTC.

The chain combines TRBV5-6 with TRBJ2-5; 9 nucleotides align to TRBD1. CDR3 length: 16 residues. Germline assignment: CDR1 SGHDT and CDR2 YYEEEE. The trim removed 4 bases at V and 0 bases at J, leaving 7 bases unmatched. The CDR3 region is CASSPGQGWNQETQYF. The CDR3 DNA sequence: TGTGCCAGCAGCCCAGGACAGGGGTGGAACCAAGAGACCCAGTACTTC.